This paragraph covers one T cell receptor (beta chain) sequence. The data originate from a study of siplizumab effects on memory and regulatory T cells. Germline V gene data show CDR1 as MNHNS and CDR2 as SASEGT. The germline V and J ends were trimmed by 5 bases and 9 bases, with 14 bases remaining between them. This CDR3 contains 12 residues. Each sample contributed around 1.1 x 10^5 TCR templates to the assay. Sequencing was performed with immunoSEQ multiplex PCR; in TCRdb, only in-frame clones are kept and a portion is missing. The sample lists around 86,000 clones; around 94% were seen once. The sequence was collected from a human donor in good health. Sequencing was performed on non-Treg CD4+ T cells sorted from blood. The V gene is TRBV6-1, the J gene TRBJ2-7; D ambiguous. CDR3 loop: CASSPEGPGQYF. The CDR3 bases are TGTGCCAGCAGTCCGGAAGGTCCCGGGCAGTACTTC.